The sequence of this T cell receptor beta chain was determined in a study of blood T cell repertoires in COVID-19. Study information: Both acute and convalescent COVID-19 samples were obtained from the United States, Italy and Spain. Nucleic acid was either cDNA or gDNA, and it came from T cells, B-cell-depleted T cells, or PBMCs.

Germline-derived CDR1 and CDR2 are KGHSH and LQKENI. V lost 3 bases and J lost 0, with 14 bases in between. This CDR3 spans 16 amino acids. The data were produced by immunoSEQ multiplex PCR, yet TCRdb's version contains in-frame clones alone and is incomplete. This sample has around 170,000 clones, with more than 85% found just once. Sequences were obtained from peripheral blood. V gene TRBV18 combines with J gene TRBJ1-2; D remains unclear. This TCR was sampled from a man between 60 and 75 years old with COVID-19, enrolled during active disease. Written as DNA, the CDR3 is TGTGCCAGCTCACCGACCCTGGGAGGCGCTAACTATGGCTACACCTTC. This sequence encodes CASSPTLGGANYGYTF.